The clone carrying this T cell receptor (beta chain) was counted once. No antigen is known for it. The data are from a study of T cell responses to AZD1222 COVID-19 vaccine. Assay used: immunoSEQ multiplex PCR; TCRdb lists only in-frame clones, some missing. This repertoire shows 65,000 to 80,000 clones, 90% found once; its top ten account for 4.2%. The CDR3 contains 15 residues. Germline assignment: CDR1 SNHLY and CDR2 FYNNEI. V was cut by 6 bases and J by 0 bases, with 12 bases left in between. Overall study findings and caveats: Dominant at 160-218 and 743-854, vaccine-associated CD4 TCRs also spanned spike.

Sequenced here: peripheral blood, sampled on day 0 of AZD1222 vaccination. The source is an adult in good health. The rearrangement uses TRBV2 and TRBJ2-1, with D perhaps matching TRBD1 (5 bases). The CDR3 protein is CASSDDRNSYNEQFF. For the CDR3, the DNA is TGTGCCAGCAGCGACGACAGAAACTCCTACAATGAGCAGTTCTTC.